Listed here are 13 T cell receptor beta chains from one sample, sequenced in a study of T cell responses to AZD1222 COVID-19 vaccine. Some clones are missing from TCRdb's copy, which holds only in-frame ones; the method was immunoSEQ multiplex PCR. In the table there are about 180,000 clones, 90% of which are singletons. Material: peripheral blood, obtained 28 days after the second dose of the MenACWY control vaccine. These receptors were obtained from an adult who received the MenACWY meningococcal vaccine as a control.

V gene TRBV7-2 combines with J gene TRBJ1-2; D is uncertain. Trimming pared 7 bases from V and 2 bases from J, leaving 14 bases between. The CDR3 spans 14 residues. Germline lookup yields CDR1 SGHTA and CDR2 FQGNSA. In nucleotides, the CDR3 is TGTGCCAGCACCCCACGGGGATTGAACTATGGCTACACCTTC. This gives the protein CASTPRGLNYGYTF.

The chain is built from TRBV30 and TRBJ2-1; 7 bases align to TRBD2. CDR1 and CDR2 from the germline V gene are GTSNPN and SVGIG (reference sequence). Trimming removed 2 bases from V and 4 bases from J; junction bases left unmatched: 17. The CDR3 extends over 18 amino acids. The chain's CDR3 is CAWSRGNSVASGYNEQFF. The CDR3 nucleotides are TGTGCCTGGAGTCGGGGGAATTCCGTGGCTAGCGGATACAATGAGCAGTTCTTC.

The rearrangement links TRBV19 to TRBJ1-1; no clear D gene. Germline lookup yields CDR1 LNHDA and CDR2 SQIVND (reference sequence). V was shortened by 5 bases and J by 3 bases, with 16 bases between the two germline ends. This CDR3 comprises 15 residues. The CDR3 sequence: CASSSRLARDTEAFF. In DNA, the CDR3 is TGTGCCAGTAGTTCTCGACTGGCTAGGGACACTGAAGCTTTCTTT.

This clone has only one observation. J is TRBJ1-2 and V is TRBV12-3 or TRBV12-4; maybe TRBD1 (6 bases). The CDR3 extends over 13 amino acids. Trimming cost V 3 bases and J 9 bases, with 14 bases left between them. CDR3 nucleotides: TGTGCCAGCAGTTTTGGGGGGGCGCTTAGCTACACCTTC. As protein: CASSFGGALSYTF.

The V call is TRBV12-5, the J call TRBJ1-1; no clear D gene. The V and J ends lost 4 bases and 6 bases respectively, with 6 bases between them. CDR1 and CDR2 from the germline V gene are LGHNT and FRNRAP. This CDR3 is 11 amino acids long. In DNA, the CDR3 is TGTGCTAGTGGTTCCCCGGCTGAAGCTTTCTTT. It translates to CASGSPAEAFF.

The V and J genes are TRBV2 and TRBJ2-1, with D possibly called TRBD1 or TRBD2 (5 bases each). Germline lookup yields CDR1 SNHLY and CDR2 FYNNEI. The V end lost 7 bases, the J end lost 6 bases, and 19 bases lay between the germline ends. This CDR3 spans 15 amino acids. CDR3 DNA: TGTGCCAGCAATAGGGACGCTCTACCAGGCAATGAGCAGTTCTTC. It codes for CASNRDALPGNEQFF. Using reference TRBV2 and TRBJ2-1 for the parts outside the CDR3, the full variable domain is EPEVTQTPSHQVTQMGQEVILRCVPISNHLYFYWYRQILGQKVEFLVSFYNNEISEKSEIFDDQFSVERPDGSNFTLKIRSTKLEDSAMYFCASNRDALPGNEQFFGPGTRLTVL.

This clone has just one count. J is TRBJ1-1 and V is TRBV29-1, with D hard to call. V was shortened by 2 bases and J by 4 bases, with 11 bases between the two germline ends. The CDR3 consists of 13 residues. Germline CDR1 reads SQVTM; CDR2 reads ANQGSEA. This CDR3 is CSVEQRPPTEAFF. The CDR3 DNA reads as TGCAGCGTTGAACAGAGGCCCCCCACTGAAGCTTTCTTT. The full variable domain, its missing parts supplied by reference TRBV29-1 and TRBJ1-1, is SAVISQKPSRDICQRGTSLTIQCQVDSQVTMMFWYRQQPGQSLTLIATANQGSEATYESGFVIDKFPISRPNLTFSTLTVSNMSPEDSSIYLCSVEQRPPTEAFFGQGTRLTVV.

This chain links TRBV7-9 with TRBJ2-7, with D possibly TRBD1 on 6 matching bases. Looked up from germline, CDR1 is SEHNR and CDR2 is FQNEAQ (reference sequence). The CDR3 loop spans 12 amino acids. The V end was cut by 1 base, the J end by 6 bases, with 7 bases between. Here the CDR3 reads CASSLGTAEQYF. Here the CDR3 DNA reads TGTGCCAGCAGCTTAGGGACAGCCGAGCAGTACTTC.

The chain is built from TRBV28 and TRBJ1-2, with D maybe TRBD1 (5 bases). Trimming pared 2 bases from V and 8 bases from J, leaving 12 bases between. Per germline, CDR1 MDHEN and CDR2 SYDVKM. CDR3 length equals 13 residues. CDR3 DNA sequence: TGTGCCAGCAGTTTACTCCCAGGGCGCGGCTACACCTTC. Translated, it gives CASSLLPGRGYTF.

The chain carries TRBV27 and TRBJ2-7; maybe TRBD1 (5 bases). V gave up 4 bases and J gave up 6 bases, with 13 bases separating them. CDR1 and CDR2 from the germline V gene are MNHEY and SMNVEV (reference sequence). The CDR3 consists of 13 residues. CDR3 region: CASSYQGFSEQYF. In nucleotides, the CDR3 is TGTGCCAGCAGTTACCAGGGTTTCAGCGAGCAGTACTTC.

The V and J genes are TRBV9 and TRBJ2-5, with a weak D call TRBD1 (6 bases). The CDR3 runs 15 residues. The germline CDR1 and CDR2 sequences are SGDLS and YYNGEE. V was pared by 4 bases and J by 2 bases, with 15 bases between. CDR3 nucleotide sequence: TGTGCCAGCAGCCTTGGGGGCGCTCAACAAGAGACCCAGTACTTC. Amino acids: CASSLGGAQQETQYF.

J is TRBJ1-1 and V is TRBV7-2; tentative D call: TRBD1 (6 bases). CDR1 and CDR2 (germline): SGHTA, FQGNSA. The CDR3 is 13 amino acids. Trimming left V 5 bases short and J 1 base short, with 8 bases between. The CDR3 DNA reads TGTGCCAGCAGCGTGGGACAGAACACTGAAGCTTTCTTT. Translating it yields CASSVGQNTEAFF.

V usage is TRBV24-1 and J usage is TRBJ1-6; D is unresolved. Germline V lookup: CDR1 KGHDR, CDR2 SFDVKD. This CDR3 comprises 11 residues. V lost 6 bases to trimming and J lost 6 bases, with 2 bases between them. The CDR3 is CATSCNSPLHF. CDR3 nucleotides: TGTGCCACCAGTTGTAATTCACCCCTCCACTTT.